This T cell receptor (beta chain) was found in a study of control samples from healthy donors and cancer patients (dated by TCRdb to about 2020). Unmatched junction bases come to 9, with V trimmed by 4 bases and J by 11 bases. The germline V gene (reference sequence) gives CDR1 as SEHNR and CDR2 as FQNEAQ. The CDR3, from cysteine to phenylalanine, totals 14 residues. The read is trimmed to its CDR3 DNA, 42 bases read in frame from base 1. About this clone itself: Its antigen remains undetermined. Base qualities are not at hand, and no much larger clone is one base apart.

Libraries came from the immunoSEQ multiplex PCR assay. Entries here come from immuneACCESS through TCRdb and include only in-frame sequences with V and J called. Some clones fail to appear in such tables; in the studies checked, an unresolved V gene covers under half of the shortfall, and the cause of the remainder is unknown. The sample includes some 80,000 clones, with approximately 90% observed a single time. Clones ranked in the top ten supply 1.5% to 2% of the sample. This sequence was found in a woman in her fifties or sixties with head and neck cancer. The chain uses TRBV7-9 and TRBJ1-2; TRBD1 agrees with 11 junctional bases. The sample taken for sequencing was PBMCs. The nucleotide sequence reads as follows: TGTGCCAGCAGCTCCCAGGGACAGGGGGTGAGATACACCTTC. It codes for CASSSQGQGVRYTF.